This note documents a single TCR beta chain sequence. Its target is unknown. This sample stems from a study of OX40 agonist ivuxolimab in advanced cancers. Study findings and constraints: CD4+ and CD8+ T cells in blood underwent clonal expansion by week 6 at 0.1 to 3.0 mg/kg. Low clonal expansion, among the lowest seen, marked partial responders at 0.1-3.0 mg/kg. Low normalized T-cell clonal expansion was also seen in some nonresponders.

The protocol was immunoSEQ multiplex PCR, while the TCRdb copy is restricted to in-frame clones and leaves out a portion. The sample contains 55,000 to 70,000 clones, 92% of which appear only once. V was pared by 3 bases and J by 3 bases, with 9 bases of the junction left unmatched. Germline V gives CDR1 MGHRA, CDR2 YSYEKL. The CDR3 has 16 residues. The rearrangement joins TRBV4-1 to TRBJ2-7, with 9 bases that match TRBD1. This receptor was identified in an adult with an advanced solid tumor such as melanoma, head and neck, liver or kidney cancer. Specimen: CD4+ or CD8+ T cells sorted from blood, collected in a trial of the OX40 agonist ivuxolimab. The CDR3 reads CASSHRGGTGSYEQYF. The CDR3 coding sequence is TGCGCCAGCAGCCATAGGGGAGGGACAGGGAGCTACGAGCAGTACTTC.